The following is a T cell receptor (beta chain) sequence with its context. Its antigen target is currently unknown. The input lacks base qualities; no much larger clone sits a single base away. The sample belongs to a study of blood T cell repertoires in COVID-19 (dated by TCRdb to 2020 to 2022). With regard to the full study: Samples covering the acute and convalescent phases of COVID-19 were provided by collaborators in the United States, Italy and Spain. The material from the prospective study consisted of cDNA or gDNA derived from T cells, B-cell-depleted T cells, or PBMCs. Subjects who had been exposed to COVID-19, were actively infected with it, or had recovered from it provided the deeply sampled blood TCRbeta repertoires that made up the dataset. The repertoires were made available in a free public database intended to serve as a resource for research on the immune response to SARS-CoV-2. The samples were drawn from two sources: the first 160 participants of the ongoing ImmuneRACE study, and 1,200 or so subjects contributed by 6 global collaborators. Sample metadata almost always included a de-identified subject ID, COVID-19 status, age in years and sex. Where available, HLA class I and class II types were obtained from metadata supplied by the sample provider rather than from assay-based typing.

General conclusions and limits of the study: How much clinical and demographic metadata was included differed by source and by participant, and the metadata was provided uncurated.

V and J are trimmed by 7 bases and 7 bases, and the gene matches miss 8 bases of the junction. The CDR3, cysteine through phenylalanine, is 15 amino acids long. CDR3 DNA only is kept here, 45 bases in frame from base 1. CDR1 and CDR2 (MGHDK, SYGVNS) derive from the germline V gene. Each collaborating institution followed its own protocols to collect whole blood in K2EDTA tubes. For TCRbeta analysis, collaborators shipped samples in one of three forms: frozen whole blood, isolated PBMCs, or DNA extracted from either of those sample types. TCRbeta CDR3 regions were amplified from genomic DNA by means of the immunoSEQ Assay, a bias-controlled multiplex PCR. Under the source paper's analysis protocol: The number of nucleated cells in each sample was estimated by amplification of reference gene primers within the assay. To quantify the absolute abundance of each unique TCRbeta CDR3 rearrangement, sequence reads were collapsed and filtered. For each sample, productive Simpson clonality was calculated as the square root of Simpson's diversity index across productive rearrangements. This immuneACCESS table, as held by TCRdb, lists in-frame sequences with V and J called but not all clones. Of the missing ones, under half trace to an unresolved V gene in checked studies; the others have no known cause. The DNA gave D and trimming, while V, J and clone size come from that table. This sample lists about 250,000 clones; about 86% were detected once. Of the sample, about 8.9% is held by the ten largest clones.

Sequencing was carried out using peripheral blood. This TCR derives from an older man with acute or convalescent COVID-19. In this chain, TRBV25-1 is recombined with TRBJ1-6, with 9 middle bases fitting TRBD1. The CDR3 sequence is CASKQQGAQNSPLHF. The DNA sequence follows: TGTGCCAGCAAGCAACAGGGGGCGCAGAATTCACCCCTCCACTTT.